The T cell receptor (beta chain) described here comes from a study of OX40 agonist ivuxolimab in advanced cancers. Study-level background: Patients were dosed with the agonistic anti-OX40 (CD134) antibody ivuxolimab.

Some clones are missing from TCRdb's copy, which holds only in-frame ones; the method was immunoSEQ multiplex PCR. The table includes 50,000 to 70,000 clones, approximately 90% detected once. For this clone: Its antigen remains unknown.

Study outcomes and limitations: CD4+ and CD8+ T cells in blood underwent clonal expansion by week 6 at 0.1 to 3.0 mg/kg.

This CDR3 region has 14 residues. The V and J ends lost 5 bases and 0 bases respectively, with 10 bases between them. CDR1 and CDR2 (germline): LNHDA, SQIVND (reference sequence). The chain employs TRBV19 and TRBJ2-5; D not resolved. The receptor was isolated from an adult with an advanced solid tumor such as melanoma, head and neck, liver or kidney cancer. The source material was CD4+ or CD8+ T cells sorted from blood, sampled in a trial of the OX40 agonist ivuxolimab. The CDR3 nucleotides are TGTGCCAGTAGTCTCGGCGGTTACCAAGAGACCCAGTACTTC. Translating it yields CASSLGGYQETQYF.